The source of this T cell receptor beta chain is a study of T cells in Graves' hyperthyroidism and ophthalmopathy. The CDR3 has 12 amino acids. After removal of 7 bases from V and 3 bases from J, the junction contained 6 bases not matched to a gene. Germline V gene sequence: CDR1 SQVTM, CDR2 ANQGSEA. General study results and limits: Peripheral blood also featured most of the thyroid clonotypes expanded above 0.001.

The study enrolled patients aged 18 to 65 with newly diagnosed hyperthyroidism of under 2 months' duration. The investigators amplified TCR beta CDR3 regions from RNA transcripts. HTBI primers were the set used in a first-round RT-PCR of the TCR CDR3. TCRdb itself ran the multiplex PCR reads through MiXCR, one entry per CDR3 protein. Here the sample spans about 260,000 distinct CDR3 sequences, 25% being singletons. This clonotype showed up many times. Its antigen is currently unknown. The sequenced sample consisted of blood. The rearrangement uses TRBV29-1 and TRBJ2-7, with 7 bases identical to TRBD1. This receptor was taken from a man between 35 and 55 years old with Graves' hyperthyroidism that later progressed to Graves' ophthalmopathy. CDR3 nucleotide sequence: TGCAGCGCCCGGGACAGCGACTACGAGCAGTACTTC. Translating gives CSARDSDYEQYF.